This T cell receptor beta chain was observed in a study of blood T cell repertoires in COVID-19. Study information: Researchers got acute and convalescent COVID-19 samples from the United States, Italy and Spain. PBMCs, B-cell-depleted T cells, or T cells provided the cDNA or gDNA that made up the material.

CDR3 length: 15 residues. V lost 5 bases and J lost 4, with 14 bases in between. Per germline, CDR1 LNHDA and CDR2 SQIVND (reference sequence). As handled by the study authors: Counts of nucleated cells, estimated from reference gene primer amplification, were obtained. Profiled with immunoSEQ multiplex PCR; TCRdb holds only in-frame clones, not every one. The DNA gave D and trimming, while V, J and clone size come from that table. The data show approximately 260,000 clones, with over 75% seen just once and roughly 8.6% held by the top ten. Sequences were obtained from peripheral blood. The receptor's source is a human donor in a cohort sampled during active COVID-19. The chain carries TRBV19 and TRBJ2-2; D remains unclear. The CDR3 bases are TGTGCCAGTAGTCACAGTGTTTTTGCCACCGGGGAGCTGTTTTTT. Translation: CASSHSVFATGELFF.